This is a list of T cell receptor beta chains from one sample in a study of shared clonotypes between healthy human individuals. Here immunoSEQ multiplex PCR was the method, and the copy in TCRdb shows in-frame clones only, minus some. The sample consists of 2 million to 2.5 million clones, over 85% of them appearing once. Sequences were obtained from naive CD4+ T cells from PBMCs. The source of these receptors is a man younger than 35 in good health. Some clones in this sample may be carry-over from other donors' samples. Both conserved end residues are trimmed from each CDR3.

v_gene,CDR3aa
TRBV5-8,ASSVSGPTNEQY
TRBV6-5,ASSYSLNWAYEQY
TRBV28,ASGTEGARGYT
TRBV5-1,ASSLDTGSLRYT
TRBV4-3,ASSRAGTGGTDTQY
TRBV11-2,ASSLGTPSGNTIY
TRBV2,ASSPDRGPTDTQY
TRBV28,ASGKKQGPYGYT
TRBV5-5,ASSLGRLDYEQY
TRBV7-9,ASRSGGATQY
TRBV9,ASSPMGAGGRQTQY
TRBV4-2,ASSQVRGAKLF
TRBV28,ASSLYREGRETQY
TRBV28,ASSSPAGRYTGELF
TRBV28,ASSFYGGVETQY
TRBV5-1,ASSLAGWGYT
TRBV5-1,ASSAAGTGANTEAF
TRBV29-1,SVDGDQSSYNEQF
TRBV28,ASRGAISGANVLT
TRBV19,ASSPPGVPGELF
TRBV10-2,ASRLQGAGEETQY
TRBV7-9,AVGTYNEQF
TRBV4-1,ASSQQRASGRAAETQY
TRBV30,AWSVGLAVLEQY
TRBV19,ASSTPKLAGGNEQF
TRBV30,AWSPGSTYEQY
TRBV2,ASMMVNTEAF
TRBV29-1,SVELAGLYNEQF
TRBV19,ASTQPNLNSNQPQH
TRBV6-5,ASSYGSGTGSYEQY
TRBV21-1,ASSRRPVQH
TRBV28,ASSLSEGVADTQY
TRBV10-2,ASSRIGTGGQETQY
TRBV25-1,ASSEAGAGGEKLF
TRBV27,ASSLAGLSGDGYT
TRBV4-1,ASSQPRTSGHYEQY
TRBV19,ASGTAYSYEQY